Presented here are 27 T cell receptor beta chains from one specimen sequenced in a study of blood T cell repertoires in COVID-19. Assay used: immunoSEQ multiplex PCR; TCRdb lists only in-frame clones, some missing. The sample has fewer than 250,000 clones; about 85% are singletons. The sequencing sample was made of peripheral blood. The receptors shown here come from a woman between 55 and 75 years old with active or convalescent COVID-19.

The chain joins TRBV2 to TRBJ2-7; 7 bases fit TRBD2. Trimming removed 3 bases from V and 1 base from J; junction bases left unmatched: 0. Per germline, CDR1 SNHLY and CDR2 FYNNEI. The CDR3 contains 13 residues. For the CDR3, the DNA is TGTGCCAGCAGTGACGGGGGGTCCTACGAGCAGTACGTC. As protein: CASSDGGSYEQYV.

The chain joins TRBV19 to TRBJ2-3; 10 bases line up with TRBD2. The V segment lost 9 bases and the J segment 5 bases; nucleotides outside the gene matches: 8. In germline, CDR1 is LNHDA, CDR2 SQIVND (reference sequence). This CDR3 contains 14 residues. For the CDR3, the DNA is TGTGCCAGCGAAGCTAGCGGGAGTATAGATACGCAGTATTTT. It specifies CASEASGSIDTQYF.

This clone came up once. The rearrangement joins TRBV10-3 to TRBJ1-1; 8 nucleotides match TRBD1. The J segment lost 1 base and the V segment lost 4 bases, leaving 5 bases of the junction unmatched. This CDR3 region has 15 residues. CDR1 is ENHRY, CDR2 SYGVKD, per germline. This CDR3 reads CAISGTGLTNTEAFF. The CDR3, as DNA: TGTGCCATCAGTGGGACAGGGTTAACGAACACTGAAGCTTTCTTT.

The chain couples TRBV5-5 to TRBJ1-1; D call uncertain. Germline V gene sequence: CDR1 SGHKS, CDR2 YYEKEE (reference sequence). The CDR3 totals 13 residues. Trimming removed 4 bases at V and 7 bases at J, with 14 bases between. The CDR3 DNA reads TGTGCCAGCAGCGAGGGTAGTAGGATTGAAGCTTTCTTT. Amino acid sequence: CASSEGSRIEAFF.

The chain's CDR3 is CASSGLAGGRADTQYF. CDR3 in DNA: TGTGCCAGCAGTGGACTAGCGGGAGGGAGGGCGGATACGCAGTATTTT. The chain combines TRBV6-1 with TRBJ2-3, with 14 bases that match TRBD2. CDR1 and CDR2 from the germline V gene are MNHNS and SASEGT. V gave up 4 bases and J gave up 6 bases; unmatched junction bases: 6. The CDR3 is 16 amino acids.

Here the CDR3 reads CASTPGTLAASYNEQFF. CDR3 DNA: TGTGCCAGCACCCCCGGTACACTAGCGGCCTCCTACAATGAGCAGTTCTTC. The chain carries TRBV9 and TRBJ2-1, with TRBD2 matching 8 bases. J was trimmed by 0 bases and V by 6 bases; bases with no gene match: 11. CDR3 length equals 17 residues. Germline lookup yields CDR1 SGDLS and CDR2 YYNGEE.

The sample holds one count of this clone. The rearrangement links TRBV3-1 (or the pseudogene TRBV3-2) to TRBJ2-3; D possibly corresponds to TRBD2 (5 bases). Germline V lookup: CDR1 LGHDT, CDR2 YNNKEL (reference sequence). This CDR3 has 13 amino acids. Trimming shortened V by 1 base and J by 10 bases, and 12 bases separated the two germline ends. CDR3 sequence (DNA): TGTGCCAGCAGCCAAGTGGAGTCTAGCTCGCAGTATTTT. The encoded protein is CASSQVESSSQYF.

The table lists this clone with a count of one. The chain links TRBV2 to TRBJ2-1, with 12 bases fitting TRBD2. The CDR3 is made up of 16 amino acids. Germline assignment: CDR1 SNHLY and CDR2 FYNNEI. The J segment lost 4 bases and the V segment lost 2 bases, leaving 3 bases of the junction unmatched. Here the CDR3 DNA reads TGTGCCAGCAGTGAAAGGCTAGCGGGAGGGTACAATGAGCAGTTCTTC. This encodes CASSERLAGGYNEQFF.

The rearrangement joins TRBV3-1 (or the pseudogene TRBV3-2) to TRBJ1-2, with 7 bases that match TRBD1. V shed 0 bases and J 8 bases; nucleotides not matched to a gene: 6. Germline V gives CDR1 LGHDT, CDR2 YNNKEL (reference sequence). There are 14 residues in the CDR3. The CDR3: CASSQDHRGRGYTF. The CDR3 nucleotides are TGTGCCAGCAGCCAAGATCACAGGGGTCGGGGCTACACCTTC.

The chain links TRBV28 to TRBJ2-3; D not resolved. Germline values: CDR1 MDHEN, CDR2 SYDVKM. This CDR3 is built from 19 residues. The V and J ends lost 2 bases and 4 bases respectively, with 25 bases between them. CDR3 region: CASSLDPFGTDDIADTQYF. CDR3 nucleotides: TGTGCCAGCAGTTTAGACCCCTTTGGAACCGATGACATAGCAGATACGCAGTATTTT. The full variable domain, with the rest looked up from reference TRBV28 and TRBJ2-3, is DVKVTQSSRYLVKRTGEKVFLECVQDMDHENMFWYRQDPGLGLRLIYFSYDVKMKEKGDIPEGYSVSREKKERFSLILESASTNQTSMYLCASSLDPFGTDDIADTQYFGPGTRLTVL.

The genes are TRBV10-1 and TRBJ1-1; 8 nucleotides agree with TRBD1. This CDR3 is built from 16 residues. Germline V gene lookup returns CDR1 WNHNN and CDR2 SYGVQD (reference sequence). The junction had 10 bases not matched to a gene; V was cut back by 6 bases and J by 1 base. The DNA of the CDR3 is TGCGCCAGCAGCGAAGGGACAGGCGGGACGAACACTGAAGCTTTCTTT. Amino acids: CASSEGTGGTNTEAFF.

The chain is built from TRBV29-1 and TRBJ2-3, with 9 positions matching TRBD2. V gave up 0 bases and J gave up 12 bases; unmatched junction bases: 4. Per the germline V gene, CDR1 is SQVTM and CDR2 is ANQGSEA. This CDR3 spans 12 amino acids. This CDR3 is CSVEDLLAGQYF. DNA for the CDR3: TGCAGCGTTGAAGATCTACTAGCGGGTCAGTATTTT.

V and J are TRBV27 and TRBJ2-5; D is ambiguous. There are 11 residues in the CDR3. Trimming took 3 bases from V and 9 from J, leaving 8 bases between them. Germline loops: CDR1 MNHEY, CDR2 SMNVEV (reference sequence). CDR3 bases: TGTGCCAGCAGTTTCCCTCCCGCCCAGTACTTC. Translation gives CASSFPPAQYF.

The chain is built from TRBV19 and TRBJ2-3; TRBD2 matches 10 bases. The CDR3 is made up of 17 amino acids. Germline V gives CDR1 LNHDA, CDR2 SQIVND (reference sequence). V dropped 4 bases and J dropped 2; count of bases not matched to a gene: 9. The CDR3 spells CASSTYLGLAATDTQYF. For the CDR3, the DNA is TGTGCCAGTAGTACCTACCTCGGACTAGCGGCCACAGATACGCAGTATTTT.

CDR3 coding DNA: TGTGCCAGCAGTGATGAGGGAGCGAACACCGGGGAGCTGTTTTTT. Its translation: CASSDEGANTGELFF. The V gene is TRBV2, the J gene TRBJ2-2; possibly TRBD2 for D (5 bases). The CDR3 is 15 amino acids. CDR1 and CDR2 (germline): SNHLY, FYNNEI. V was cut by 3 bases and J by 0 bases, with 8 bases left in between. The variable domain in full, with the rest retrieved from reference TRBV2 and TRBJ2-2, is EPEVTQTPSHQVTQMGQEVILRCVPISNHLYFYWYRQILGQKVEFLVSFYNNEISEKSEIFDDQFSVERPDGSNFTLKIRSTKLEDSAMYFCASSDEGANTGELFFGEGSRLTVL.

The CDR3 coding sequence is TGTGCCAGCAGCTGGGGACTAGCGGGGGGCACCGGGGAGCTGTTTTTT. Protein sequence: CASSWGLAGGTGELFF. The rearrangement links TRBV7-2 to TRBJ2-2; 15 bases agree with TRBD2. The V and J ends lost 4 bases and 4 bases, in that order; junction bases with no gene match: 1. This CDR3 spans 16 amino acids. Germline CDR1 and CDR2: SGHTA and FQGNSA. Looking up the rest from reference TRBV7-2 and TRBJ2-2 gives the full variable domain: GAGVSQSPSNKVTEKGKDVELRCDPISGHTALYWYRQSLGQGLEFLIYFQGNSAPDKSGLPSDRFSAERTGGSVSTLTIQRTQQEDSAVYLCASSWGLAGGTGELFFGEGSRLTVL.

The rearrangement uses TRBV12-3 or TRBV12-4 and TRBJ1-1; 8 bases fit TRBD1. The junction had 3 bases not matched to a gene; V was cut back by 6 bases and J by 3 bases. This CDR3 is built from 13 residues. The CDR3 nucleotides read TGTGCCAGCAGCCCACAGGGGGACACTGAAGCTTTCTTT. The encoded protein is CASSPQGDTEAFF.

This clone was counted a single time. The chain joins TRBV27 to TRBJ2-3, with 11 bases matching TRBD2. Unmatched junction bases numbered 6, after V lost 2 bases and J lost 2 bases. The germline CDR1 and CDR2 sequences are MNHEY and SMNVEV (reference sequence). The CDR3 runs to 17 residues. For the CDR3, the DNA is TGTGCCAGCAGTTTACCTAGCGGGAGGTGGGTCACAGATACGCAGTATTTT. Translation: CASSLPSGRWVTDTQYF.

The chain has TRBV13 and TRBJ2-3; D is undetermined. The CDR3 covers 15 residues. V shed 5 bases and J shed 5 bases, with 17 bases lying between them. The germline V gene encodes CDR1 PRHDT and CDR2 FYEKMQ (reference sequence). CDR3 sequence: CASSPRGQYGDTQYF. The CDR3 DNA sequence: TGTGCCAGCAGCCCTAGAGGCCAGTATGGAGATACGCAGTATTTT.

CDR3 DNA: TGCGCCAGCAGCCAAGGGGGACAGGGGGGCAATCAGCCCCAGCATTTT. Its protein product is CASSQGGQGGNQPQHF. The rearrangement uses TRBV4-1 and TRBJ1-5, with 11 bases matching TRBD1. The trim removed 1 base at V and 2 bases at J, leaving 1 base unmatched. Germline assignment: CDR1 MGHRA and CDR2 YSYEKL. The CDR3 extends over 16 amino acids.

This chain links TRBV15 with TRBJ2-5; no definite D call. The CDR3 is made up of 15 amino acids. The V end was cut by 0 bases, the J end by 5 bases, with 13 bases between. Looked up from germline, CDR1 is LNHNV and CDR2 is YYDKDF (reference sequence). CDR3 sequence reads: CATSRDLTSSETQYF. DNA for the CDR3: TGTGCCACCAGCAGAGATCTTACGAGCTCGGAGACCCAGTACTTC.

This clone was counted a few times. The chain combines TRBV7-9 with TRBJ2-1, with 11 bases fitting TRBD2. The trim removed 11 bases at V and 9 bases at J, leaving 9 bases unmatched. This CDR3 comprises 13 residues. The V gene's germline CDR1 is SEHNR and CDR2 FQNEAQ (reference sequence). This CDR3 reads CAVKIAGGGEQFF. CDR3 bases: TGTGCCGTCAAAATAGCGGGAGGGGGTGAGCAGTTCTTC.

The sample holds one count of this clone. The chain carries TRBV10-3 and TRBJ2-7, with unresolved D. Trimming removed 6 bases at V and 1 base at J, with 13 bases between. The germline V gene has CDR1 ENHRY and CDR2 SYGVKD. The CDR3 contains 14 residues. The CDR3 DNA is TGTGCCATCAGCCCCGGAGCTGCATCCTACGAGCAGTACGTC. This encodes CAISPGAASYEQYV.

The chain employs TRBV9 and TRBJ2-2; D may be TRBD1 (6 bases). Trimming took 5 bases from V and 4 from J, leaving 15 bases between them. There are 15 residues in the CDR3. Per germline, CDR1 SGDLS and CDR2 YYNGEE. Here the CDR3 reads CASRRQDGGTGELFF. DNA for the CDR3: TGTGCCAGCAGGAGACAGGATGGGGGCACCGGGGAGCTGTTTTTT.

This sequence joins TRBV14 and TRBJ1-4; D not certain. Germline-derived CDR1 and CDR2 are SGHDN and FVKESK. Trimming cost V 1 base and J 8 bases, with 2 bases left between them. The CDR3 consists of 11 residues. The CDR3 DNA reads TGTGCCAGCAGCCAAGCGGAAAAACTGTTTTTT. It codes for CASSQAEKLFF. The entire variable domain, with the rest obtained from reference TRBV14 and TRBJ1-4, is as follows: EAGVTQFPSHSVIEKGQTVTLRCDPISGHDNLYWYRRVMGKEIKFLLHFVKESKQDESGMPNNRFLAERTGGTYSTLKVQPAELEDSGVYFCASSQAEKLFFGSGTQLSVL.

The CDR3 DNA sequence: TGTGCCAGCAGCATTGGACGGGCGGGTACGCAGTATTTT. It yields the protein CASSIGRAGTQYF. This chain uses TRBV11-2 with TRBJ2-3, with D possibly matching TRBD2 (5 bases). Trimming pared 5 bases from V and 8 bases from J, leaving 14 bases between. CDR1 and CDR2 (germline): SGHAT, FQNNGV. CDR3 length: 13 residues.

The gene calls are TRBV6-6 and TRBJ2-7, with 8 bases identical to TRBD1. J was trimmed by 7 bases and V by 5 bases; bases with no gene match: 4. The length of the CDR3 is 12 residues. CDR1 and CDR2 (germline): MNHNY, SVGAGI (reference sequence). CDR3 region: CASSGTGGEQYV. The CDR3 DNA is TGTGCCAGCAGTGGCACAGGGGGTGAGCAGTACGTC.